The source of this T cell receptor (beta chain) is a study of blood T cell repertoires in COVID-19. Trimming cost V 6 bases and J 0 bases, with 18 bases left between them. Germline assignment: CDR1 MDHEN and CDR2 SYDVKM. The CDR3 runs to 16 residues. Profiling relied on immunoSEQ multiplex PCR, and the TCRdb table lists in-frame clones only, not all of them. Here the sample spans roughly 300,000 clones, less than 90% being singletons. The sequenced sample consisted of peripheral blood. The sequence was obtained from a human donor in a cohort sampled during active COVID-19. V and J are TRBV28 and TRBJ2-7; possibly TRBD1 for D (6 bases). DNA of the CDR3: TGTGCCAGCAGCAAAACACAGGGAAAGGGCTCCTACGAGCAGTACTTC. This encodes CASSKTQGKGSYEQYF.